The 7 T cell receptor beta chains below come from one sample, sequenced in a study of blood T cell repertoires in COVID-19. TCRdb keeps only in-frame clones here, not all; method: immunoSEQ multiplex PCR. Of 60,000 to 75,000 clones listed, roughly 84% were seen once; the top ten hold 6.5% to 8%. The sample was peripheral blood. These receptor sequences come from a middle-aged man with active COVID-19.

The chain is built from TRBV27 and TRBJ1-4; 7 nucleotides align to TRBD1. The trim removed 5 bases at V and 5 bases at J, leaving 8 bases unmatched. CDR3 length: 15 amino acids. Germline-derived CDR1 and CDR2 are MNHEY and SMNVEV (reference sequence). Here the CDR3 reads CASSRQGRENEKLFF. CDR3 bases: TGTGCCAGCAGTCGACAGGGTAGGGAGAATGAAAAACTGTTTTTT.

The V call is TRBV9, the J call TRBJ1-6; the D gene is possibly TRBD1 (6 bases). V was trimmed by 3 bases and J by 4 bases, leaving 17 bases between them. Germline V gene data show CDR1 as SGDLS and CDR2 as YYNGEE. This CDR3 has 17 residues. The chain's CDR3 is CASSESGGPGYNSPLHF. CDR3 bases: TGTGCCAGCAGCGAGTCGGGGGGCCCAGGATATAATTCACCCCTCCACTTT.

This chain joins TRBV19 and TRBJ1-4, with a tentative D call TRBD1 (5 bases). V gave up 0 bases and J gave up 0 bases, with 23 bases separating them. Germline V gives CDR1 LNHDA, CDR2 SQIVND (reference sequence). There are 21 residues in the CDR3. The CDR3 region has the DNA TGTGCCAGTAGTATAGATCAGGGAGGACGGACACGACCCTCAACTAATGAAAAACTGTTTTTT. Amino acids: CASSIDQGGRTRPSTNEKLFF.

The chain carries TRBV2 and TRBJ2-5; 8 nucleotides match TRBD1. The CDR3 has 13 residues. V lost 4 bases, J lost 3 bases, and 1 base stayed unmatched. CDR1 is SNHLY and CDR2 is FYNNEI in the germline V gene. The CDR3 region is CASSGTGKETQYF. The CDR3 bases are TGTGCCAGCAGTGGGACAGGGAAAGAGACCCAGTACTTC.

This clone appeared a few times. At one of its ends the junction is not consistent with the germline gene, which may arise from a read error. V gene TRBV28 combines with J gene TRBJ2-7; D is unclear. The CDR3 has 12 amino acids. Looked up from germline, CDR1 is MDHEN and CDR2 is SYDVKM. The CDR3 loop reads CASCFRAYEQYF. Here the CDR3 DNA reads TGTGCCAGCTGTTTTCGGGCCTACGAGCAGTACTTC.

This chain connects TRBV5-1 to TRBJ2-7, with a tentative D call TRBD2 (5 bases). The V end lost 1 base, the J end lost 5 bases, and 10 bases lay between the germline ends. Germline CDR1 and CDR2: SGHRS and YFSETQ. The CDR3 consists of 13 residues. The CDR3 nucleotides are TGCGCCAGCAGCTTGCCGGGGTCCCACGAGCAGTACTTC. The encoded protein is CASSLPGSHEQYF.

The V gene is TRBV18, the J gene TRBJ1-1; no clear D. V was shortened by 1 base and J by 0 bases, with 12 bases between the two germline ends. Germline V CDR1 and CDR2: KGHSH, LQKENI. The CDR3 runs 16 residues. CDR3 nucleotide sequence: TGTGCCAGCTCACCACGCGGCCGGGAGTTGAACACTGAAGCTTTCTTT. It specifies CASSPRGRELNTEAFF.